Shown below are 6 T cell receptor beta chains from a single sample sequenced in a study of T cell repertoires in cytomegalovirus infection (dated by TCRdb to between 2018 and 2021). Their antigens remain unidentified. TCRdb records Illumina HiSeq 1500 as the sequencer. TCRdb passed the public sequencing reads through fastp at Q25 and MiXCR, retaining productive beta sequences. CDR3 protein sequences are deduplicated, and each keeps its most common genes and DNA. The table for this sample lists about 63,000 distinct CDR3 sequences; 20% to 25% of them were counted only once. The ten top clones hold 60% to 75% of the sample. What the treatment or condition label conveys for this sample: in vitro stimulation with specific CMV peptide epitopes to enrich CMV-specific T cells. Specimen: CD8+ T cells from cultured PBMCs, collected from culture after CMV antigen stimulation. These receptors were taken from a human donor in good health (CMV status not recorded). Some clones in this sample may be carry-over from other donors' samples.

DNA for the CDR3: TGTGCCAGCAGTGGACTAGCGGGGGCTGGGGAGACCCAGTACTTC. Amino acid sequence: CASSGLAGAGETQYF. This chain connects TRBV6-2 or TRBV6-3 to TRBJ2-5, with 13 nucleotides matching TRBD2. J lost 5 bases, V lost 5 bases, and 5 bases had no gene match. The CDR3 spans 15 residues. Germline loops: CDR1 MNHEY, CDR2 SVGEGT.

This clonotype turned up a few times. The DNA of the CDR3 is TGTGCCAGTAGTACTCCCTGGGAGGAGACTGAAGCTTTCTTT. It specifies CASSTPWEETEAFF. The rearrangement uses TRBV19 and TRBJ1-1; D gene unclear. V was shortened by 4 bases and J by 5 bases, with 14 bases between the two germline ends. There are 14 residues in the CDR3. Germline V gene lookup returns CDR1 LNHDA and CDR2 SQIVND (reference sequence). Together with reference TRBV19 and TRBJ1-1, the CDR3 gives the full variable domain: DGGITQSPKYLFRKEGQNVTLSCEQNLNHDAMYWYRQDPGQGLRLIYYSQIVNDFQKGDIAEGYSVSREKKESFPLTVTSAQKNPTAFYLCASSTPWEETEAFFGQGTRLTVV.

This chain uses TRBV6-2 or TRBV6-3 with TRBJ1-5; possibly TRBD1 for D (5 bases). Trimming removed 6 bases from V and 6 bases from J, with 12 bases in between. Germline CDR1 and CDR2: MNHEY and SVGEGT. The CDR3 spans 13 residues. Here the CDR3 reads CASSTGLGQPQHF. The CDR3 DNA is TGTGCCAGCAGCACAGGTCTCGGTCAGCCCCAGCATTTT.

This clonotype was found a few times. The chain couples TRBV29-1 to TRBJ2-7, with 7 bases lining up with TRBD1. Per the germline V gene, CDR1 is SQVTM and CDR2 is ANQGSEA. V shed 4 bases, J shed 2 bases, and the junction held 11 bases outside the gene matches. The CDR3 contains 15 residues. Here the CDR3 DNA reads TGCAGCGTTGTATGGCAGGGGGTTCCACCCTACGAGCAGTACTTC. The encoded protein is CSVVWQGVPPYEQYF.

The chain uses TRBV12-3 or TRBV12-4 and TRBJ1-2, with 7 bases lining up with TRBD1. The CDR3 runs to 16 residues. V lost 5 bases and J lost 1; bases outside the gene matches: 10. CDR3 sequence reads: CASSDPGQKLNYGYTF. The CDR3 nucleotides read TGTGCCAGCAGTGATCCGGGACAGAAACTTAACTATGGCTACACCTTC.

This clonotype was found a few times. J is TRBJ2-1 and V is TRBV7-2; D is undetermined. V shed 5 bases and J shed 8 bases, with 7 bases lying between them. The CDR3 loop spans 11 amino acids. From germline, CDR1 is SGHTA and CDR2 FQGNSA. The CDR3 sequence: CASSRWYEQFF. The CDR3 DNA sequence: TGTGCCAGCAGCCGGTGGTATGAGCAGTTCTTC.